One and the same sample provided the 22 T cell receptor beta chains below, sequenced in a study of shared clonotypes between healthy human individuals. It was CD45RO-negative cells, positively selected for CCR7, that made up naive CD8 cells, with terminally differentiated effector memory CD45RA+ cells excluded. Only in-frame clones appear in the TCRdb table, and some are missing; sequencing was by immunoSEQ multiplex PCR. The sample shows roughly 2.1 million clones, about 92% of them seen only once. Material for sequencing was naive CD8+ T cells from PBMCs. These receptors originate from a man in his late teens or twenties in good health. Some clones in this sample may be carry-over from other donors' samples.

The chain recombines TRBV6-5 with TRBJ2-3; tentative D call: TRBD2 (6 bases). The germline V and J ends were trimmed by 2 bases and 0 bases, with 9 bases remaining between them. Germline values: CDR1 MNHEY, CDR2 SVGAGI. The CDR3 loop spans 15 amino acids. In nucleotides, the CDR3 is TGTGCCAGCAGTTACACAAGCGGGAGCACAGATACGCAGTATTTT. Its translation: CASSYTSGSTDTQYF.

This chain's CDR3 is CASSLFPGLTYEQYF. As DNA, the CDR3 is TGTGCCAGCAGCTTGTTTCCGGGGTTAACCTACGAGCAGTACTTC. The chain has TRBV5-6 and TRBJ2-7, with a possible D match to TRBD2 (5 bases). V was trimmed by 1 base and J by 2 bases, leaving 13 bases between them. The CDR3 spans 15 residues. Germline loops: CDR1 SGHDT, CDR2 YYEEEE.

As to this clone: The sample has other DNA sequences that encode this CDR3 too. V is TRBV9 and J is TRBJ1-3; D is undetermined. V lost 0 bases and J 1 base, leaving 8 bases between the germline ends. Germline CDR1 and CDR2: SGDLS and YYNGEE. This CDR3 is 15 amino acids long. CDR3 sequence: CASSVGASSGNTIYF. The CDR3 DNA reads TGTGCCAGCAGCGTAGGGGCTTCATCTGGAAACACCATATATTTT.

The chain employs TRBV25-1 and TRBJ1-1; D uncertain. The CDR3 extends over 15 amino acids. Per the germline V gene, CDR1 is MGHDK and CDR2 is SYGVNS. V lost 2 bases and J lost 6, with 16 bases in between. CDR3 nucleotide sequence: TGTGCCAGCAGTGAAGGGGTTGTCGGAAACGCTGAAGCTTTCTTT. This sequence encodes CASSEGVVGNAEAFF.

The chain links TRBV19 to TRBJ1-2; D is unclear. CDR3 size: 13 residues. The V end lost 3 bases, the J end lost 6 bases, and 11 bases lay between the germline ends. The V gene's germline CDR1 is LNHDA and CDR2 SQIVND (reference sequence). The CDR3 DNA is TGTGCCAGTAGTATTCGCCGGGAACATGGCTACACCTTC. The encoded protein is CASSIRREHGYTF.

This chain joins TRBV28 and TRBJ1-3, with D perhaps matching TRBD1 (6 bases). This CDR3 is 15 amino acids long. In germline, CDR1 is MDHEN, CDR2 SYDVKM. Trimming removed 5 bases at V and 0 bases at J, with 11 bases between. The CDR3 sequence: CASSPDRDSGNTIYF. CDR3 sequence (DNA): TGTGCCAGCAGTCCGGACAGAGACTCTGGAAACACCATATATTTT.

The chain carries TRBV9 and TRBJ2-3; D might be TRBD2 (6 bases). Germline V gives CDR1 SGDLS, CDR2 YYNGEE. Deletions cut 2 bases from V and 2 bases from J, with 15 bases between. The CDR3 has 16 amino acids. The CDR3 loop reads CASSVSGGIVTDTQYF. In nucleotides, the CDR3 is TGTGCCAGCAGCGTTTCGGGCGGGATAGTCACAGATACGCAGTATTTT.

CDR3 in amino acids: CASSEVVIQHNEQFF. CDR3 nucleotides: TGTGCCAGCAGTGAAGTAGTCATACAGCACAATGAGCAGTTCTTC. The gene calls are TRBV2 and TRBJ2-1; D is uncertain. Germline CDR1 reads SNHLY; CDR2 reads FYNNEI. This CDR3 spans 15 amino acids. Trimming left V 1 base short and J 5 bases short, with 12 bases between.

This clone was seen once. This chain links TRBV5-1 with TRBJ2-7; the D gene is possibly TRBD1 (6 bases). Deletions cut 2 bases from V and 6 bases from J, with 15 bases between. CDR1 and CDR2 from the germline V gene are SGHRS and YFSETQ. The CDR3 contains 14 residues. In DNA form, the CDR3 reads TGCGCCAGCAGCTTCGTTGGGGGCCCACGCGAGCAGTACTTC. Its translation: CASSFVGGPREQYF. The full variable domain, with the rest looked up from reference TRBV5-1 and TRBJ2-7, is KAGVTQTPRYLIKTRGQQVTLSCSPISGHRSVSWYQQTPGQGLQFLFEYFSETQRNKGNFPGRFSGRQFSNSRSEMNVSTLELGDSALYLCASSFVGGPREQYFGPGTRLTVT.

This clone was counted once. The chain employs TRBV10-1 and TRBJ1-1; D remains ambiguous. Looked up from germline, CDR1 is WNHNN and CDR2 is SYGVQD (reference sequence). V gave up 7 bases and J gave up 4 bases, with 13 bases separating them. This CDR3 has 13 amino acids. The CDR3, as DNA: TGCGCCAGCATGGTCAGTCTGGGCACTGAAGCTTTCTTT. Translating gives CASMVSLGTEAFF.

This chain connects TRBV7-2 to TRBJ2-7; D could derive from TRBD1 or TRBD2 (5 bases each). V gave up 1 base and J gave up 3 bases, with 16 bases separating them. This CDR3 region has 16 residues. The germline V gene has CDR1 SGHTA and CDR2 FQGNSA. CDR3 DNA sequence: TGTGCCAGCAGCTTAGAGGGACCCAATCGTCTCTACGAGCAGTACTTC. Its protein is CASSLEGPNRLYEQYF. Variable domain in full (rest from reference TRBV7-2 and TRBJ2-7): GAGVSQSPSNKVTEKGKDVELRCDPISGHTALYWYRQSLGQGLEFLIYFQGNSAPDKSGLPSDRFSAERTGGSVSTLTIQRTQQEDSAVYLCASSLEGPNRLYEQYFGPGTRLTVT.

The chain is built from TRBV4-1 and TRBJ1-1, with a possible D match to TRBD1 (5 bases). This CDR3 contains 12 residues. Germline V lookup: CDR1 MGHRA, CDR2 YSYEKL. The germline V and J ends were trimmed by 4 bases and 9 bases, with 12 bases remaining between them. CDR3 region: CASSLRGDQAFF. As DNA, the CDR3 is TGCGCCAGCAGCCTAAGAGGGGACCAAGCTTTCTTT.

This chain joins TRBV7-9 and TRBJ2-1; 14 positions match TRBD2. Germline V gives CDR1 SEHNR, CDR2 FQNEAQ (reference sequence). The CDR3 is 16 amino acids. Unmatched junction bases numbered 3, after V lost 4 bases and J lost 4 bases. CDR3: CASSWRTSGRYNEQFF. In nucleotides, the CDR3 is TGTGCCAGCAGCTGGCGGACTAGCGGGAGGTACAATGAGCAGTTCTTC.

CDR3 sequence reads: CASSLVIAGTYEQYF. The CDR3 coding sequence is TGTGCCAGCAGCTTAGTGATAGCGGGCACCTACGAGCAGTACTTC. The chain joins TRBV11-2 to TRBJ2-7, with 7 bases lining up with TRBD2. The CDR3 totals 15 residues. J was trimmed by 2 bases and V by 1 base; bases with no gene match: 5. Per germline, CDR1 SGHAT and CDR2 FQNNGV. The whole variable domain, remainder taken from reference TRBV11-2 and TRBJ2-7, is EAGVAQSPRYKIIEKRQSVAFWCNPISGHATLYWYQQILGQGPKLLIQFQNNGVVDDSQLPKDRFSAERLKGVDSTLKIQPAKLEDSAVYLCASSLVIAGTYEQYFGPGTRLTVT.

The chain recombines TRBV4-2 with TRBJ1-2; 7 bases match TRBD1. This CDR3 contains 15 residues. Trimming took 3 bases from V and 4 from J; bases not matched to a gene: 8. Germline lookup yields CDR1 LGHNA and CDR2 YNFKEQ. For the CDR3, the DNA is TGTGCCAGCAGCCACGATCGACAGGGAGGCTATGGCTACACCTTC. This codes for CASSHDRQGGYGYTF.

This chain uses TRBV27 with TRBJ2-7; tentatively, D is TRBD1 (5 bases). The V and J ends lost 6 bases and 2 bases respectively, with 14 bases between them. The length of the CDR3 is 14 residues. Germline assignment: CDR1 MNHEY and CDR2 SMNVEV (reference sequence). The CDR3 loop is CASRSGRGPYEQYF. Written as DNA, the CDR3 is TGTGCCAGCAGGTCGGGTAGGGGCCCCTACGAGCAGTACTTC.

The chain links TRBV25-1 to TRBJ2-1; no definite D call. Germline assignment: CDR1 MGHDK and CDR2 SYGVNS. Trimming took 7 bases from V and 6 from J, leaving 13 bases between them. The CDR3 totals 13 residues. The CDR3 region has the DNA TGTGCCAGCAAATGGGGTGGGTTCAATGAGCAGTTCTTC. Translated, it gives CASKWGGFNEQFF.

The chain carries TRBV28 and TRBJ2-4, with 9 bases matching TRBD1. The V segment lost 4 bases and the J segment 2 bases; nucleotides outside the gene matches: 6. Germline V gene data show CDR1 as MDHEN and CDR2 as SYDVKM. CDR3 size: 16 residues. The DNA of the CDR3 is TGTGCCAGCAGTTCGGGACAGGGCCTCTCCAAAAACATTCAGTACTTC. It specifies CASSSGQGLSKNIQYF.

The J gene is TRBJ2-1, the V gene TRBV19; the D is unclear. This CDR3 contains 15 residues. CDR1 is LNHDA, CDR2 SQIVND, per germline (reference sequence). V shed 3 bases and J shed 6 bases, with 15 bases lying between them. CDR3 amino acids: CASSIVASPRNEQFF. The CDR3 bases are TGTGCCAGTAGTATTGTGGCTAGTCCTCGCAATGAGCAGTTCTTC.

V usage is TRBV11-3 and J usage is TRBJ2-2, with D perhaps TRBD1 (5 bases). CDR3 length equals 16 residues. V shed 5 bases and J shed 2 bases, with 15 bases lying between them. Germline CDR1 SGHNT, CDR2 YENEEA. The CDR3 here is CASSHPTGPNTGELFF. CDR3 bases: TGTGCCAGCAGCCACCCCACAGGACCTAACACCGGGGAGCTGTTTTTT.

This chain uses TRBV19 with TRBJ1-1; D possibly corresponds to TRBD1 (5 bases). CDR1 LNHDA and CDR2 SQIVND come from the germline V gene (reference sequence). CDR3 size: 15 residues. V gave up 9 bases and J gave up 4 bases, with 21 bases separating them. The CDR3 loop is CASHLGRSGGTEAFF. The CDR3 nucleotides are TGTGCCAGCCACCTTGGTCGGTCTGGGGGCACTGAAGCTTTCTTT.

V and J are TRBV7-9 and TRBJ2-5; no clear D gene. In germline, CDR1 is SEHNR, CDR2 FQNEAQ (reference sequence). V was clipped by 1 base and J by 2 bases, with 17 bases between them. The CDR3 sequence is 17 residues long. The CDR3 sequence: CASSLERRPLGQETQYF. The CDR3, as DNA: TGTGCCAGCAGCTTAGAGAGGCGGCCGTTGGGGCAAGAGACCCAGTACTTC.